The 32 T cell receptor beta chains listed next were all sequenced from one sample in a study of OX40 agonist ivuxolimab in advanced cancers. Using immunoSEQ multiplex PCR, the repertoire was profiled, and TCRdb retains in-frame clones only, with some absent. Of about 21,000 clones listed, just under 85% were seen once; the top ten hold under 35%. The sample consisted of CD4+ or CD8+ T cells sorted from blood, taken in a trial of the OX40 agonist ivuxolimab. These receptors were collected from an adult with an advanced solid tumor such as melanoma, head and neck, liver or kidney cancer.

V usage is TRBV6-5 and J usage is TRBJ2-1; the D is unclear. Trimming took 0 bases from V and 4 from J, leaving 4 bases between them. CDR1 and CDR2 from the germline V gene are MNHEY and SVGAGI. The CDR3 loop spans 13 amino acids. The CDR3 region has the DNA TGTGCCAGCAGTTACTCGAATTACAATGAGCAGTTCTTC. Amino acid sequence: CASSYSNYNEQFF.

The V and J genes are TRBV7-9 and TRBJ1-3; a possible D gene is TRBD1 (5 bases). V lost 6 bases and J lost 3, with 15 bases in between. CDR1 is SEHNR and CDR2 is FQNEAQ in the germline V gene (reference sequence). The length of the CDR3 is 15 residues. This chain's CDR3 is CASRQPGLDGNTIYF. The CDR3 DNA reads TGTGCCAGCAGACAACCGGGACTGGATGGAAACACCATATATTTT.

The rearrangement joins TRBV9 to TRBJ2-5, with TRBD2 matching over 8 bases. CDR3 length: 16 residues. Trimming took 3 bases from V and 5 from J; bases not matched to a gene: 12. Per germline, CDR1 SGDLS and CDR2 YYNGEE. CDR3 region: CASSASGSGSFETQYF. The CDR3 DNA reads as TGTGCCAGCAGCGCCTCTGGGAGCGGGAGTTTCGAGACCCAGTACTTC.

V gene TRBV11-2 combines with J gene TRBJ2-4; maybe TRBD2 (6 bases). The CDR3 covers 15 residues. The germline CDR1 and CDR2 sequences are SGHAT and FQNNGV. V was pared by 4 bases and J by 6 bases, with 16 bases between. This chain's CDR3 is CASSSPGGAGNIQYF. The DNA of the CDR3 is TGTGCCAGCAGCTCCCCCGGAGGGGCAGGAAACATTCAGTACTTC.

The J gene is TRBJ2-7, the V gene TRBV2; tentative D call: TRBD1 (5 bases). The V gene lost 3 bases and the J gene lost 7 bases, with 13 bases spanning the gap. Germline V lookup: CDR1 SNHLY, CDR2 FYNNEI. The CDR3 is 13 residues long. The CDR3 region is CASSDNSPGEQYF. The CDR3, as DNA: TGTGCCAGCAGTGATAACTCCCCAGGGGAGCAGTACTTC.

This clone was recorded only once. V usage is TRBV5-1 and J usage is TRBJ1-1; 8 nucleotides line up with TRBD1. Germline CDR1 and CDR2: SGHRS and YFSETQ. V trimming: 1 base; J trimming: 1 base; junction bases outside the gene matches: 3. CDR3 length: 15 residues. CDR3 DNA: TGCGCCAGCAGCTTGTGGACAGGGCGGAACACTGAAGCTTTCTTT. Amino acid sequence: CASSLWTGRNTEAFF. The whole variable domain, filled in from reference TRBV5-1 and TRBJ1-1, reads KAGVTQTPRYLIKTRGQQVTLSCSPISGHRSVSWYQQTPGQGLQFLFEYFSETQRNKGNFPGRFSGRQFSNSRSEMNVSTLELGDSALYLCASSLWTGRNTEAFFGQGTRLTVV.

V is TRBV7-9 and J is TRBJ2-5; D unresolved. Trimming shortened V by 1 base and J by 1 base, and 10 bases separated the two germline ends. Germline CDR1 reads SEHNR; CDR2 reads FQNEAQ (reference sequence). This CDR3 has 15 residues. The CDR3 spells CASSLGPTLQETQYF. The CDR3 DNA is TGTGCCAGCAGCTTAGGGCCGACACTCCAAGAGACCCAGTACTTC.

The CDR3, as DNA: TGTGCCAGCAGCTGGGGGGGACTGGCTAACACCATATATTTT. Protein product: CASSWGGLANTIYF. The chain employs TRBV5-4 and TRBJ1-3; a weak D match, TRBD1 (5 bases). The CDR3 sequence is 14 residues long. Germline loops: CDR1 SGHNT, CDR2 YYREEE (reference sequence). V was trimmed by 3 bases and J by 7 bases, leaving 14 bases between them.

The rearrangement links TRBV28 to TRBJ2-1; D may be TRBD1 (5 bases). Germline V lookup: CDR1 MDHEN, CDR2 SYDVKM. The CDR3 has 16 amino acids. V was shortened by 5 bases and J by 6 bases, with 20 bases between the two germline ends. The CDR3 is CASSPRQFSSGNEQFF. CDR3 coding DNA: TGTGCCAGCAGTCCCAGACAGTTTTCGTCGGGCAATGAGCAGTTCTTC.

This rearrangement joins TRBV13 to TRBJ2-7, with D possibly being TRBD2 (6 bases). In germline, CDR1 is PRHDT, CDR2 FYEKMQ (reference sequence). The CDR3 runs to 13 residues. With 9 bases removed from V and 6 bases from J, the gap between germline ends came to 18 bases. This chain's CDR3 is CASALGGFGEQYF. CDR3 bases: TGTGCCAGTGCCCTGGGGGGATTTGGCGAGCAGTACTTC.

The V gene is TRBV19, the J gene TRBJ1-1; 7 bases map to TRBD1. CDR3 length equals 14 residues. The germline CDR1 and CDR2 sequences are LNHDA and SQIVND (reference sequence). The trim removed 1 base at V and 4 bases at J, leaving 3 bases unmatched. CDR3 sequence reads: CASSIGSGGTEAFF. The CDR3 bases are TGTGCCAGTAGTATAGGCTCAGGGGGCACTGAAGCTTTCTTT.

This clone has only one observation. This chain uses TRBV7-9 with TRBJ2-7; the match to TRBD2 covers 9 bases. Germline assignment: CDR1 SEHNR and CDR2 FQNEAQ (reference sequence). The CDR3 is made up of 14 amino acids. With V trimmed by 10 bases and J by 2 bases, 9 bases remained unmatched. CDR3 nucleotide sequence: TGTGCCACCCAGGCGGGAGGGGCTCCCTACGAGCAGTACTTC. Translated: CATQAGGAPYEQYF.

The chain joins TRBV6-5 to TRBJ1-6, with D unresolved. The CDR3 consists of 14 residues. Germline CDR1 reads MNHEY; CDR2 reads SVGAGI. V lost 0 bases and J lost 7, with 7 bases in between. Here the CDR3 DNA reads TGTGCCAGCAGTTACTCGTGGCCGAATTCACCCCTCCACTTT. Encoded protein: CASSYSWPNSPLHF.

The chain's CDR3 is CAIRKQGANGELFF. The CDR3 nucleotides are TGTGCCATCAGAAAACAGGGGGCCAACGGGGAGCTGTTTTTT. The gene calls are TRBV10-3 and TRBJ2-2; 9 bases match TRBD1. Germline V gene lookup returns CDR1 ENHRY and CDR2 SYGVKD. The CDR3 length is 14 residues. The junction had 6 bases not matched to a gene; V was cut back by 6 bases and J by 7 bases.

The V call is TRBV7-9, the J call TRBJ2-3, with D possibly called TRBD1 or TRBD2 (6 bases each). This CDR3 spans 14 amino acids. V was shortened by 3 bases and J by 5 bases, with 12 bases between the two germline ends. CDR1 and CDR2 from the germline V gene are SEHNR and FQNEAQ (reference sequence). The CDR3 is CASSFSGGGDTQYF. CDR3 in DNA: TGTGCCAGCAGCTTTTCCGGGGGCGGAGATACGCAGTATTTT.

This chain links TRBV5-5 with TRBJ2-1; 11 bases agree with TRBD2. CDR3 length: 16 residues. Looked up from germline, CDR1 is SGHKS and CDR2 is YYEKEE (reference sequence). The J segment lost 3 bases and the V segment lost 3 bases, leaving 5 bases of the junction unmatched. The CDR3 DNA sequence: TGTGCCAGCAGCTCGGAGACTAGCGGGATCTACAATGAGCAGTTCTTC. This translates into CASSSETSGIYNEQFF.

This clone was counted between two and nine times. The CDR3 loop reads CAWSVTDLGEQYF. The CDR3 nucleotides read TGTGCCTGGAGTGTCACGGATTTAGGAGAGCAGTACTTC. The chain joins TRBV30 to TRBJ2-7; no clear D. The CDR3 sequence is 13 residues long. Trimming took off 0 bases at V and 7 bases at J, with 13 bases between the two ends. Germline CDR1 reads GTSNPN; CDR2 reads SVGIG (reference sequence).

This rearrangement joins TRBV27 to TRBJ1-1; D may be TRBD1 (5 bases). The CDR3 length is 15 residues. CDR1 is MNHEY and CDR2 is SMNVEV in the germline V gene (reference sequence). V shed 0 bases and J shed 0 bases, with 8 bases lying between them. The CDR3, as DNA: TGTGCCAGCAGTTTATCTGGACAAATGAACACTGAAGCTTTCTTT. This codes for CASSLSGQMNTEAFF.

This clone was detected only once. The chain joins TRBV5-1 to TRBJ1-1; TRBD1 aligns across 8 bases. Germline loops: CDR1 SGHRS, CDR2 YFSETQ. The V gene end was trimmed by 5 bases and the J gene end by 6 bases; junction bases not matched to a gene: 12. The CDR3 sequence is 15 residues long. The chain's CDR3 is CASSRIDRGGPEAFF. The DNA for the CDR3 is TGCGCCAGCAGTCGCATAGACAGGGGCGGCCCTGAAGCTTTCTTT.

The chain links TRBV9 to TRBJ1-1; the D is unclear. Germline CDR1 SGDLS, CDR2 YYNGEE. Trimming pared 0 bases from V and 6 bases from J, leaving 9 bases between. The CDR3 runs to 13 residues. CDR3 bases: TGTGCCAGCAGCGTAGTGAGAAGCTCTGAAGCTTTCTTT. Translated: CASSVVRSSEAFF. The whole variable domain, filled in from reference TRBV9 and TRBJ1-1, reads DSGVTQTPKHLITATGQRVTLRCSPRSGDLSVYWYQQSLDQGLQFLIQYYNGEERAKGNILERFSAQQFPDLHSELNLSSLELGDSALYFCASSVVRSSEAFFGQGTRLTVV.

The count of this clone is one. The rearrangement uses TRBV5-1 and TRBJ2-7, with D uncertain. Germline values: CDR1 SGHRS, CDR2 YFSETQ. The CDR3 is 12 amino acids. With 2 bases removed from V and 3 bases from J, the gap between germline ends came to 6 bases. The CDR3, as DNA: TGCGCCAGCAGCTTAAATCACTACGAGCAGTACTTC. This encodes CASSLNHYEQYF.

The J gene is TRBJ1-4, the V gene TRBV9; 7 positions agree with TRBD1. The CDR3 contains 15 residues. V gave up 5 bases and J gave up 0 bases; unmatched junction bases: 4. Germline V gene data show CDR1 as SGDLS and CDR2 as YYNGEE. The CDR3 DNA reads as TGTGCCAGCAGTACCACAGGGGCAACTAATGAAAAACTGTTTTTT. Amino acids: CASSTTGATNEKLFF.

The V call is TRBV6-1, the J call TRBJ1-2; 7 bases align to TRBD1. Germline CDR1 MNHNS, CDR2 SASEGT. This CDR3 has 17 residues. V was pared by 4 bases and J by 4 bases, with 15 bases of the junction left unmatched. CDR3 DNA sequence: TGTGCCAGCAGTGCGGTTTCTCAGAGGGGGCGCTTCTATGGCTACACCTTC. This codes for CASSAVSQRGRFYGYTF.

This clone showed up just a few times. The CDR3 spells CASSWGLAGGRTGELFF. The CDR3 DNA follows: TGTGCCAGCAGTTGGGGACTAGCGGGAGGGCGGACCGGGGAGCTGTTTTTT. This chain connects TRBV27 to TRBJ2-2; 16 bases fit TRBD2. V was clipped by 4 bases and J by 5 bases; unmatched bases: 4. This CDR3 region has 17 residues. Germline V lookup: CDR1 MNHEY, CDR2 SMNVEV (reference sequence).

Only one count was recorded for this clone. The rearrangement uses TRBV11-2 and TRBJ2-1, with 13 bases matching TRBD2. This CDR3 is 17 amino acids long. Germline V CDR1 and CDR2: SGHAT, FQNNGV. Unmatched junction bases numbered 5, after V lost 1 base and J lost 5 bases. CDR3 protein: CASSLALLAGGDNEQFF. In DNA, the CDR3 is TGTGCCAGCAGCTTAGCCCTACTAGCGGGAGGGGACAATGAGCAGTTCTTC.

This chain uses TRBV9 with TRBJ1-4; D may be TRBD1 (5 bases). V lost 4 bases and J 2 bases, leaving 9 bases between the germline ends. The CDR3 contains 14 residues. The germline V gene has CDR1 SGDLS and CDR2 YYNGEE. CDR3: CASSTQGTNEKLFF. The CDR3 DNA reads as TGTGCCAGCAGCACCCAGGGCACTAATGAAAAACTGTTTTTT.

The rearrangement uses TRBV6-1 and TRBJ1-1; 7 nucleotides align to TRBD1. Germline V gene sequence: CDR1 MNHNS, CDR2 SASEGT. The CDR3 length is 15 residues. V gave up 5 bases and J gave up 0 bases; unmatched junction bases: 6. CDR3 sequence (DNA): TGTGCCAGCAGTCCGCGGACAGGTGTGAACACTGAAGCTTTCTTT. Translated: CASSPRTGVNTEAFF.

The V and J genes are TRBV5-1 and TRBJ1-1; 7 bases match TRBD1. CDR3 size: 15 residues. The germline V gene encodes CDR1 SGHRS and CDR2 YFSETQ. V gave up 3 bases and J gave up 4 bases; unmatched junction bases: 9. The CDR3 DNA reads TGCGCCAGCAGCTCCCGGGACAGATTGGGCACTGAAGCTTTCTTT. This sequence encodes CASSSRDRLGTEAFF.

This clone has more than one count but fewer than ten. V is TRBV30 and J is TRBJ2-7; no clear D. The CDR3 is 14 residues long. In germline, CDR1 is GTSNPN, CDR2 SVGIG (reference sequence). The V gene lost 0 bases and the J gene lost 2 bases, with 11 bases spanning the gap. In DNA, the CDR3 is TGTGCCTGGAGTGTACTGGTAGGCCCCTACGAGCAGTACTTC. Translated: CAWSVLVGPYEQYF. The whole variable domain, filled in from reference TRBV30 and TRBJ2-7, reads SQTIHQWPATLVQPVGSPLSLECTVEGTSNPNLYWYRQAAGRGLQLLFYSVGIGQISSEVPQNLSASRPQDRQFILSSKKLLLSDSGFYLCAWSVLVGPYEQYFGPGTRLTVT.

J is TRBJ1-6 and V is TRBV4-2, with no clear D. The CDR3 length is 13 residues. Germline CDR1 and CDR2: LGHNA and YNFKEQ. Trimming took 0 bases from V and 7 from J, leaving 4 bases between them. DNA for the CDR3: TGTGCCAGCAGCCAAGAATCAAATTCACCCCTCCACTTT. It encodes CASSQESNSPLHF.

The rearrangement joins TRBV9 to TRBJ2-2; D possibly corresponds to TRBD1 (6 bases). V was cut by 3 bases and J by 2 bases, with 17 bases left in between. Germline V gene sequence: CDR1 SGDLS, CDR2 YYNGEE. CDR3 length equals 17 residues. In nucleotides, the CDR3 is TGTGCCAGCAGCGCACCCCAACAGGGCGCTAACACCGGGGAGCTGTTTTTT. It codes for CASSAPQQGANTGELFF. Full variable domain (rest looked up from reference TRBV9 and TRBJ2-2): DSGVTQTPKHLITATGQRVTLRCSPRSGDLSVYWYQQSLDQGLQFLIQYYNGEERAKGNILERFSAQQFPDLHSELNLSSLELGDSALYFCASSAPQQGANTGELFFGEGSRLTVL.

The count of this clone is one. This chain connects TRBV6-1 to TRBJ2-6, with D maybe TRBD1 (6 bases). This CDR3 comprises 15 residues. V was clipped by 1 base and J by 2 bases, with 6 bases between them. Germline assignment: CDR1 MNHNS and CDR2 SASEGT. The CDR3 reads CASSEEGAGANVLTF. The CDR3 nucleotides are TGTGCCAGCAGTGAAGAGGGGGCTGGGGCCAACGTCCTGACTTTC.